The TCR beta chain described here comes from a study of shared clonotypes between healthy human individuals. Study results and limitations: Of the naive CD4 clonotypes, roughly 5% were shared across several donors. Generation of non-shared clonotypes was less probable than generation of clonotypes shared by all four donors.

Using 200 ng DNA, roughly 33,000 T cell genomes, the sorted-subset replicate PCRs were run. Sequencing used immunoSEQ multiplex PCR; TCRdb keeps in-frame clones, though not all of them. The data contain 750,000 to 1,000,000 clones, 85% to 95% of them singletons. In regard to this clone: Its antigen is unidentified. A junction boundary mismatches the germline segment, possibly from a read error.

Terminally differentiated effector memory CD45RA+ cells were left out of the naive CD8 fraction, which was CD45RO-negative and positively selected for CCR7. Only Caucasian adults living in Nashville, Tennessee served as donors. Germline CDR1 reads SGHAT; CDR2 reads FQNNGV. CDR3 length: 15 amino acids. Sequencing used naive CD8+ T cells sorted from blood. This receptor was obtained from a man aged 25 to 45 in good health. The chain uses TRBV11-2 and TRBJ2-1; 9 positions agree with TRBD2. The CDR3 here is CAGSFPLAGGNEQFF. CDR3 coding DNA: TGTGCCGGCAGCTTCCCACTAGCGGGCGGCAATGAGCAGTTCTTC.